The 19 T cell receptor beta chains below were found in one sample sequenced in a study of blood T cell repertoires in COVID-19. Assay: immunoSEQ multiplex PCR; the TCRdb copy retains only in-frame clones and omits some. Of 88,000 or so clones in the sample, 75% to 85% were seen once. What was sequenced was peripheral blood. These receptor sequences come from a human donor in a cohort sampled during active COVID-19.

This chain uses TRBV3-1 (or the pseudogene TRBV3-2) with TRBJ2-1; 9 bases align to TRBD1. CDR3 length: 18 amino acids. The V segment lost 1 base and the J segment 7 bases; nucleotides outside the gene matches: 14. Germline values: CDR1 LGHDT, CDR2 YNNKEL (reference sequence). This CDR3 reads CASSQVTPGTGMRNEQFF. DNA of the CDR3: TGTGCCAGCAGCCAAGTTACTCCCGGGACAGGGATGCGGAATGAGCAGTTCTTC.

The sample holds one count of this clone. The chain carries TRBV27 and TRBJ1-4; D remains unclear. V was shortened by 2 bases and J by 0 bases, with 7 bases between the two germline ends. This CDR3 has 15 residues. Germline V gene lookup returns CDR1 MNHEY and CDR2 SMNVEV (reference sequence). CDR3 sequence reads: CASSLMAATNEKLFF. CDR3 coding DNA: TGTGCCAGCAGTTTAATGGCTGCAACTAATGAAAAACTGTTTTTT. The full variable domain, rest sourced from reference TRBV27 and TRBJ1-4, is EAQVTQNPRYLITVTGKKLTVTCSQNMNHEYMSWYRQDPGLGLRQIYYSMNVEVTDKGDVPEGYKVSRKEKRNFPLILESPSPNQTSLYFCASSLMAATNEKLFFGSGTQLSVL.

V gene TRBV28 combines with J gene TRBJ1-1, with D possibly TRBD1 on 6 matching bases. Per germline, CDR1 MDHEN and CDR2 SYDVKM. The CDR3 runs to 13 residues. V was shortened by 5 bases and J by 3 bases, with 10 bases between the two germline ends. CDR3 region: CASSKQGYTEAFF. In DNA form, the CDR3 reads TGTGCCAGCAGTAAACAGGGATACACTGAAGCTTTCTTT.

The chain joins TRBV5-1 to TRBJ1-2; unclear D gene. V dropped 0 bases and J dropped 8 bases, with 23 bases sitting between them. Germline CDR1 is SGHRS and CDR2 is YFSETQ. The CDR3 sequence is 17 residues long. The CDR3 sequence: CASSLVGTVHEAGGYTF. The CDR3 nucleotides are TGCGCCAGCAGCTTGGTTGGAACAGTCCATGAAGCGGGGGGCTACACCTTC.

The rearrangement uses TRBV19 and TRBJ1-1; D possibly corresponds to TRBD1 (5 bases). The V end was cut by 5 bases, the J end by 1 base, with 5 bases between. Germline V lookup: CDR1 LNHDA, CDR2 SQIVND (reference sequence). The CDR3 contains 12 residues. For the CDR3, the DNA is TGTGCCAGTAGTCAGGGGAACACTGAAGCTTTCTTT. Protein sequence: CASSQGNTEAFF.

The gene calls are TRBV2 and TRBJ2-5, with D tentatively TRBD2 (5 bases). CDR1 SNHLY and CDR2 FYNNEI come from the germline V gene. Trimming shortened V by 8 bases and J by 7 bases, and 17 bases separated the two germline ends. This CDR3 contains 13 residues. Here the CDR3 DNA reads TGTGCCAGCGCGGGCGCCCACGGCGGGACCCAGTACTTC. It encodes CASAGAHGGTQYF.

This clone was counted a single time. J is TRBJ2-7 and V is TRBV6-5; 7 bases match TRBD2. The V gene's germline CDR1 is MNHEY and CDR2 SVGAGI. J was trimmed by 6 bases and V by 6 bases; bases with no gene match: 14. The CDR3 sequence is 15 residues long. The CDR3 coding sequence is TGTGCCAGCAGGGCCTTCGGGGGAGGGCTTCTCGAGCAGTACTTC. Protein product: CASRAFGGGLLEQYF.

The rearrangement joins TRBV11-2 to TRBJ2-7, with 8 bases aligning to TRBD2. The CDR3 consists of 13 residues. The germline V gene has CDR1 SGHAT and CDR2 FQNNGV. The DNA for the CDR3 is TGTGCAACCAGGCTAGCGGGTCCCTACGAGCAGTACTTC. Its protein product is CATRLAGPYEQYF.

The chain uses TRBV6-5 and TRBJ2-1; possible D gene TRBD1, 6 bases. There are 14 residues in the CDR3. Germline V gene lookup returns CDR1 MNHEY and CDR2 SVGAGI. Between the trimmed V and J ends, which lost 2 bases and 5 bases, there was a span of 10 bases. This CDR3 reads CASSYLQGHNEQFF. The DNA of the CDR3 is TGTGCCAGCAGTTACCTCCAGGGGCACAATGAGCAGTTCTTC.

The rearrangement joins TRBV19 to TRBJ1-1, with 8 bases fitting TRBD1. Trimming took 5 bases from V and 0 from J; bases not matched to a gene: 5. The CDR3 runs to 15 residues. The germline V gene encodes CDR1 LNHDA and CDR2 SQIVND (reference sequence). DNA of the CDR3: TGTGCCAGTAGTCTAGGGACAGGCATGAACACTGAAGCTTTCTTT. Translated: CASSLGTGMNTEAFF.

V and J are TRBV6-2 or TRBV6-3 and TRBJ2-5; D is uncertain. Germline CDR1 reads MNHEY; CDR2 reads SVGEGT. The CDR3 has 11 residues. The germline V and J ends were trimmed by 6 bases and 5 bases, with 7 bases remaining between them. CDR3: CASSLQETQYF. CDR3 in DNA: TGTGCCAGCAGCCTACAGGAGACCCAGTACTTC.

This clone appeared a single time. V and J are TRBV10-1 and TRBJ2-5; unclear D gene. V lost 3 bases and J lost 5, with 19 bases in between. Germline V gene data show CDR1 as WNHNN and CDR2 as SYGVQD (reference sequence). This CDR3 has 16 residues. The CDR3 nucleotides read TGCGCCAGCAGTGACCCGAAAAGGAGCAGTCCGGAGACCCAGTACTTC. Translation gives CASSDPKRSSPETQYF.

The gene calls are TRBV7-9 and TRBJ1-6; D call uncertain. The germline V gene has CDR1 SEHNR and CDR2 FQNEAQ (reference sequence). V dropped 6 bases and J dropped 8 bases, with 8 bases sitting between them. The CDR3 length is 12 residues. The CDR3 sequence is CASSLGDSPLHF. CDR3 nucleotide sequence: TGTGCCAGCAGTCTTGGAGATTCACCCCTCCACTTT.

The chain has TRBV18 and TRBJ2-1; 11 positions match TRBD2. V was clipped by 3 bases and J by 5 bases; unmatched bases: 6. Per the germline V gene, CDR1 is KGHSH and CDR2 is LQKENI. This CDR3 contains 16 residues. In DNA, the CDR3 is TGTGCCAGCTCACCTCGACTAGCGGGGAACGACAATGAGCAGTTCTTC. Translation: CASSPRLAGNDNEQFF. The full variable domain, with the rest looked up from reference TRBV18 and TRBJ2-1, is NAGVMQNPRHLVRRRGQEARLRCSPMKGHSHVYWYRQLPEEGLKFMVYLQKENIIDESGMPKERFSAEFPKEGPSILRIQQVVRGDSAAYFCASSPRLAGNDNEQFFGPGTRLTVL.

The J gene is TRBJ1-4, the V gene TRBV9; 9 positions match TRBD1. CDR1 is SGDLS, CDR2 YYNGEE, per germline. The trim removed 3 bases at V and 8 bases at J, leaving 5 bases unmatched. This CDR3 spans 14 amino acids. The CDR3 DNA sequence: TGTGCCAGCAGCGCACAGGGGGCTGGGGAAAAACTGTTTTTT. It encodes CASSAQGAGEKLFF.

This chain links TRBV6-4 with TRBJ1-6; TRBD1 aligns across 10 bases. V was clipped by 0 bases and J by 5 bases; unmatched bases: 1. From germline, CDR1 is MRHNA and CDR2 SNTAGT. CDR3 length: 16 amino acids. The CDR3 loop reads CASSDSGTGDNSPLHF. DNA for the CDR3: TGTGCCAGCAGTGACTCCGGGACAGGGGATAATTCACCCCTCCACTTT.

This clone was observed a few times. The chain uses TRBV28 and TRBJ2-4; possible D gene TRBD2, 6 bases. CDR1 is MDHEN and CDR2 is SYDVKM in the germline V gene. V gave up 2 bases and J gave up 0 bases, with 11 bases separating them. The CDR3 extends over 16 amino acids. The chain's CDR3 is CASSLVWGLAKNIQYF. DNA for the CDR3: TGTGCCAGCAGTTTAGTTTGGGGACTAGCCAAAAACATTCAGTACTTC.

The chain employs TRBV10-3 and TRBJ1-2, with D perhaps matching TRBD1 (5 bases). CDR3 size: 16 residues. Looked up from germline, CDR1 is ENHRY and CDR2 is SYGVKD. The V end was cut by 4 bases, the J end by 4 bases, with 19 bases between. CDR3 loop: CAISVVQTETGYGYTF. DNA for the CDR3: TGTGCCATCAGTGTGGTTCAGACAGAGACTGGCTATGGCTACACCTTC.

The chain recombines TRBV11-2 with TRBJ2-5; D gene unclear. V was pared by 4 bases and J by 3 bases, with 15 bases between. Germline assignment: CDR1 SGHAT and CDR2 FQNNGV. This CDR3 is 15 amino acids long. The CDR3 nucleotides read TGTGCCAGCAGCTCCAGGATGAGTGTCGAAGAGACCCAGTACTTC. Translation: CASSSRMSVEETQYF.